This T cell receptor beta chain was sequenced for a study of vaccination effects on CD4 cells after COVID-19. The data were produced by immunoSEQ multiplex PCR, yet TCRdb's version contains in-frame clones alone and is incomplete. The table records about 31,000 clones, roughly 63% of them present only once. Notes on the study in general: At late timepoints after vaccination, vaccine- and infection-induced clones shrank markedly.

Using viral peptide pools, the ViraFEST assay grew out antigen-specific CD4+ T cells prior to sequencing. Isolation of CD4+ T cells took place after less than twelve days of culture. Vaccine recipients, nucleocapsid antibody negative, had no prior SARS-CoV-2 infection. The V end was cut by 0 bases, the J end by 4 bases, with 7 bases between. CDR1 is SGHNT and CDR2 is YYREEE in the germline V gene (reference sequence). CDR3 length: 13 residues. Comments on this clone: Its antigen remains unidentified.

Material: CD4+ T cells from PBMCs cultured with HCoV-229E spike peptides, obtained before COVID-19 vaccination. This chain joins TRBV5-4 and TRBJ1-2; D not resolved. The TCR was taken from a human donor who received a COVID-19 vaccine. This CDR3 reads CASSLDGFYGYTF. CDR3 DNA sequence: TGTGCCAGCAGCTTGGACGGCTTCTATGGCTACACCTTC.